Listed here are 8 T cell receptor beta chains from one sample, sequenced in a study of tumor-infiltrating lymphocytes in primary liver carcinoma (dated by TCRdb to about 2017). Total RNA and DNA were co-extracted from about 19-30 mg of bulk tissue with the AllPrep DNA/RNA mini kit, without cell sorting. Sequencing was performed on an Illumina HiSeq 2500. A constant-region primer and ProtoScript II reverse transcriptase were used to reverse-transcribe TCRbeta-specific cDNA from approximately 500 ng total RNA. Three nested multiplex PCR rounds, following a slightly modified ARM-PCR procedure, were used to build the TCRbeta libraries. Each of the first two PCR rounds ran for 9 to 10 cycles using multiplex TRBV1-TRBV30 forward primers together with a Cbeta reverse primer. The public reads were reprocessed in TCRdb via fastp at Q25 and MiXCR, keeping in-frame beta chains. Rows are combined by CDR3 protein, so each entry shows the most common genes and DNA. For this sample there are around 60,000 distinct CDR3 sequences; about 71% appear just once. The ten largest clones capture approximately 41% of the sample.

The sequenced material came from liver tumor tissue from sampling region 4. This specimen's cell subset or site label, per the study, means: tumor region T4, right-lateral pole. The receptors stem from a man aged 40-50 years with primary liver carcinoma and hepatitis B virus infection.

The rearrangement links TRBV25-1 to TRBJ1-1; the D gene is possibly TRBD1 (5 bases). Looked up from germline, CDR1 is MGHDK and CDR2 is SYGVNS. Trimming took 6 bases from V and 6 from J, leaving 14 bases between them. The CDR3 runs 13 residues. This chain's CDR3 is CASRGPSNAEAFF. DNA of the CDR3: TGTGCCAGCAGGGGACCCTCTAACGCTGAAGCTTTCTTT.

Comments on this clonotype: At one of its ends the junction is not consistent with the germline gene, which may arise from a read error. The genes are TRBV11-2 and TRBJ2-5, with 12 bases that match TRBD2. Germline values: CDR1 SGHAT, CDR2 FQNNGV. The CDR3 length is 19 residues. CDR3 residues: CASSFGSLLAGGRGETRYF. CDR3 DNA sequence: TGTGCCAGCAGCTTTGGTAGCCTTCTAGCGGGAGGGCGGGGAGAGACCCGGTACTTC. The variable domain in full, completed from reference TRBV11-2 and TRBJ2-5, reads EAGVAQSPRYKIIEKRQSVAFWCNPISGHATLYWYQQILGQGPKLLIQFQNNGVVDDSQLPKDRFSAERLKGVDSTLKIQPAKLEDSAVYLCASSFGSLLAGGRGETRYFGPGTRLLVL.

With regard to this clonotype: Lacking the conserved final phenylalanine or tryptophan, this CDR3 likely reflects a read error. This rearrangement joins TRBV10-3 to TRBJ1-1; D is perhaps TRBD1 (5 bases). The CDR3 contains 13 residues. Germline-derived CDR1 and CDR2 are ENHRY and SYGVKD. CDR3 amino acids: CAIRQGFSTEAFL. The CDR3 DNA reads TGTGCTATCAGGCAGGGATTTAGCACTGAAGCTTTCTTA.

Comment on this clonotype: The final CDR3 position lacks the conserved phenylalanine or tryptophan, pointing to a likely read error. The V and J genes are TRBV11-1 and TRBJ2-3; D possibly matches TRBD1 or TRBD2 (5 bases each). Deletions cut 8 bases from V and 1 base from J, with 28 bases between. This CDR3 is built from 19 residues. Germline CDR1 SGHAT, CDR2 FQDESV (reference sequence). The CDR3 nucleotides are TGTGCCAGCGGCTCTGGGGGAAGCTCTGTTGGAGCCCGCACAGATACGCAGTATTAT. Amino acid sequence: CASGSGGSSVGARTDTQYY.

Remarks on this clonotype: The missing conserved phenylalanine or tryptophan at the end of this CDR3 makes a read error likely. The chain uses TRBV19 and TRBJ2-7; 7 nucleotides align to TRBD2. V trimming: 1 base; J trimming: 4 bases; junction bases outside the gene matches: 4. The germline V gene encodes CDR1 LNHDA and CDR2 SQIVND (reference sequence). There are 14 residues in the CDR3. The DNA for the CDR3 is TGTGCCAGTAGTATAGTTGGCGGGAGTTACGAGCAGTACATC. This gives the protein CASSIVGGSYEQYI.

A note on this clonotype: The junction and the germline gene differ at one end; a read error may be behind it. The chain employs TRBV28 and TRBJ1-5; unclear D gene. CDR1 is MDHEN, CDR2 SYDVKM, per germline. The CDR3 contains 13 residues. Written as DNA, the CDR3 is TGTGCCAGCAGTTTTTTCAACAATCAGCCCCAGCACTTT. This translates into CASSFFNNQPQHF.

This clonotype was observed a single time. The chain combines TRBV6-5 with TRBJ2-7, with 10 bases lining up with TRBD2. Germline V gene sequence: CDR1 MNHEY, CDR2 SVGAGI. The CDR3 runs 15 residues. The CDR3 region has the DNA TGTGTCATCAGCCCCTCTCCGACTAGCGGGTACGAGCAGTACTTC. Translation gives CVISPSPTSGYEQYF.

The chain carries TRBV6-5 and TRBJ2-5; the match to TRBD1 covers 10 bases. The CDR3 covers 13 residues. Unmatched junction bases numbered 4, after V lost 5 bases and J lost 7 bases. The germline CDR1 and CDR2 sequences are MNHEY and SVGAGI. CDR3 in amino acids: CASSTDRGLTQYF. CDR3 sequence (DNA): TGTGCCAGCAGTACCGACAGGGGGCTGACCCAGTACTTC.